Presented here are 16 T cell receptor beta chains from one specimen sequenced in a study of cytomegalovirus exposure and HLA in healthy donors (dated by TCRdb to about 2017). Library construction relied on the immunoSEQ multiplex PCR assay. For the multiplex PCR, a mixture combining 60 forward primers for TCR Vbeta segments and 13 reverse primers for TCR Jbeta segments was used. This is the immuneACCESS table as TCRdb keeps it, with only in-frame sequences that have V and J called. A part of the clones is gone; compared with another copy, unresolved V genes explain less than half, and the rest is unexplained. The sample table contains under 300,000 clones; only one count was recorded for approximately 80% of them. 8% of the sample is in the top ten clones. Sequencing used PBMCs. The receptor set was obtained from an older woman in good health and CMV-seropositive.

V usage is TRBV4-1 and J usage is TRBJ1-2; no definite D call. This CDR3 contains 12 residues. Germline CDR1 is MGHRA and CDR2 is YSYEKL. The V gene lost 1 base and the J gene lost 7 bases, with 7 bases spanning the gap. The CDR3 protein is CASSQVTGGYTF. DNA of the CDR3: TGCGCCAGCAGCCAAGTAACTGGTGGCTACACCTTC.

This sequence joins TRBV25-1 and TRBJ1-2; D might be TRBD1 (6 bases). Germline V CDR1 and CDR2: MGHDK, SYGVNS. With 5 bases removed from V and 4 bases from J, the gap between germline ends came to 20 bases. The CDR3 is made up of 16 amino acids. The CDR3: CASSWGGARPLYGYTF. DNA for the CDR3: TGTGCCAGCAGTTGGGGGGGCGCTAGGCCCCTCTATGGCTACACCTTC.

This clone was recorded once. Distinct nucleotide sequences in the sample also encode this CDR3. The chain links TRBV10-3 to TRBJ1-3; D is unclear. This CDR3 has 14 amino acids. Germline V lookup: CDR1 ENHRY, CDR2 SYGVKD. V was trimmed by 7 bases and J by 1 base, leaving 11 bases between them. The CDR3 loop is CAITVAYSGNTIYF. In DNA, the CDR3 is TGTGCCATCACGGTCGCATATTCTGGAAACACCATATATTTT.

There are a few counts of this clone. This rearrangement joins TRBV25-1 to TRBJ2-7, with 7 positions matching TRBD1. The junction had 7 bases not matched to a gene; V was cut back by 8 bases and J by 3 bases. The CDR3 spans 13 residues. Germline V gene lookup returns CDR1 MGHDK and CDR2 SYGVNS. Here the CDR3 reads CASQGQSFYEQYF. The CDR3 nucleotides are TGTGCCAGCCAGGGACAGTCTTTCTACGAGCAGTACTTC.

The V and J genes are TRBV5-1 and TRBJ2-3; a weak D match, TRBD1 (6 bases). V shed 4 bases and J shed 4 bases, with 13 bases lying between them. This CDR3 has 14 residues. Germline V CDR1 and CDR2: SGHRS, YFSETQ. CDR3 residues: CASSPGQPPDTQYF. DNA of the CDR3: TGCGCCAGCAGCCCAGGACAGCCCCCAGATACGCAGTATTTT.

The chain is built from TRBV7-6 and TRBJ1-4; D remains ambiguous. CDR1 and CDR2 (germline): SGHVS, FNYEAQ. V shed 0 bases and J shed 8 bases, with 13 bases lying between them. This CDR3 has 15 amino acids. The CDR3 nucleotides read TGTGCCAGCAGCTTAGCCCAGACCGGGAGGGAAAAACTGTTTTTT. Translating it yields CASSLAQTGREKLFF.

V usage is TRBV5-4 and J usage is TRBJ2-1, with D maybe TRBD1 (5 bases). The germline V gene encodes CDR1 SGHNT and CDR2 YYREEE (reference sequence). The CDR3 is 17 residues long. Between the trimmed V and J ends, which lost 2 bases and 0 bases, there was a span of 15 bases. This CDR3 is CASSFRWTQSSYNEQFF. The CDR3 region has the DNA TGTGCCAGCAGCTTTCGCTGGACACAGAGCTCCTACAATGAGCAGTTCTTC.

This clone was seen only once. The V call is TRBV4-2, the J call TRBJ2-5; 7 bases map to TRBD2. The tail of the sequence fits TRBJ2-7 better, so the J call may be wrong. The CDR3 is 15 residues long. The germline V gene has CDR1 LGHNA and CDR2 YNFKEQ. In DNA, the CDR3 is TGTGCCAGCAGCCAAGACGCCCTAGCGGTGTACGAGCAGTACTTC. It yields the protein CASSQDALAVYEQYF.

The CDR3 region has the DNA TGTGCCAGCAGCGTGGGGCGTAGTTCCTACGAGCAGTACTTC. The encoded protein is CASSVGRSSYEQYF. The gene calls are TRBV9 and TRBJ2-7; D perhaps matches TRBD1 (5 bases). The CDR3 runs 14 residues. CDR1 SGDLS and CDR2 YYNGEE come from the germline V gene. The germline V and J ends were trimmed by 2 bases and 1 base, with 10 bases remaining between them.

The chain uses TRBV4-2 and TRBJ2-4, with TRBD2 identical over 7 bases. The CDR3 is made up of 15 amino acids. CDR1 and CDR2 (germline): LGHNA, YNFKEQ. Losses at the gene ends were 3 bases for V and 2 bases for J; bases not matched to a gene: 4. The CDR3 is CASSQGGLTKNIQYF. DNA of the CDR3: TGTGCCAGCAGCCAGGGGGGACTAACCAAAAACATTCAGTACTTC.

This clone appeared a few times. The gene calls are TRBV6-5 and TRBJ2-1; 9 nucleotides match TRBD2. CDR1 MNHEY and CDR2 SVGAGI come from the germline V gene. With 4 bases clipped from V and 7 bases from J, the junction kept 5 bases outside the gene matches. This CDR3 has 14 amino acids. CDR3 DNA: TGTGCCAGCAGTTCCGGCGGGAGGGCAAATGAGCAGTTCTTC. Translated: CASSSGGRANEQFF.

V gene TRBV29-1 combines with J gene TRBJ2-5; 13 bases line up with TRBD2. J lost 4 bases, V lost 7 bases, and 3 bases had no gene match. Germline V lookup: CDR1 SQVTM, CDR2 ANQGSEA. This CDR3 contains 13 residues. In DNA form, the CDR3 reads TGCAGCGGGCGGACTAGCGGGAGAGAGACCCAGTACTTC. It codes for CSGRTSGRETQYF.

This chain connects TRBV10-1 to TRBJ1-1, with TRBD1 matching over 7 bases. Germline values: CDR1 WNHNN, CDR2 SYGVQD (reference sequence). The CDR3 loop spans 13 amino acids. J lost 5 bases, V lost 9 bases, and 9 bases had no gene match. The CDR3 nucleotides are TGCGCCAGTACAGGGGAGGAGAGGACTGAAGCTTTCTTT. As protein: CASTGEERTEAFF.

J is TRBJ2-7 and V is TRBV5-1; TRBD1 aligns across 8 bases. V lost 3 bases, J lost 2 bases, and 7 bases stayed unmatched. Germline assignment: CDR1 SGHRS and CDR2 YFSETQ. The CDR3 totals 15 residues. CDR3 in DNA: TGCGCCAGCAGCTCCGGGGACAGGATCACCTACGAGCAGTACTTC. Residues: CASSSGDRITYEQYF.

The rearrangement uses TRBV5-5 and TRBJ1-4; 9 bases are a match to TRBD1. The CDR3 extends over 14 amino acids. The ends lost 2 bases at V and 7 bases at J; junction bases unmatched: 3. Per the germline V gene, CDR1 is SGHKS and CDR2 is YYEKEE (reference sequence). The CDR3 spells CASSLQGASEKLFF. CDR3 DNA: TGTGCCAGCAGCTTACAGGGGGCAAGTGAAAAACTGTTTTTT.

The table lists this clone with a few counts. The chain has TRBV9 and TRBJ1-2; the match to TRBD1 covers 9 bases. From germline, CDR1 is SGDLS and CDR2 YYNGEE. With 3 bases clipped from V and 3 bases from J, the junction kept 9 bases outside the gene matches. The CDR3 covers 16 residues. CDR3 nucleotides: TGTGCCAGCAGCGCTAGGGGGGACAGGGAAGACTATGGCTACACCTTC. Translation: CASSARGDREDYGYTF.